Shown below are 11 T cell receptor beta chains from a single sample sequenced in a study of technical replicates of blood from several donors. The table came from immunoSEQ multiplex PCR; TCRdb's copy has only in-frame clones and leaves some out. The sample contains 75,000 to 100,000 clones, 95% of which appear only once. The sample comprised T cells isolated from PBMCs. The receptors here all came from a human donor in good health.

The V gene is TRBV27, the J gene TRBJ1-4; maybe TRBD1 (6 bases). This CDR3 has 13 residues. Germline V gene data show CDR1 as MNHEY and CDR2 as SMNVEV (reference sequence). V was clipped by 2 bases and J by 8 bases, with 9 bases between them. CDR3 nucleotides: TGTGCCAGCAGTTTACAGGGGCGCGAAAAACTGTTTTTT. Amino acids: CASSLQGREKLFF.

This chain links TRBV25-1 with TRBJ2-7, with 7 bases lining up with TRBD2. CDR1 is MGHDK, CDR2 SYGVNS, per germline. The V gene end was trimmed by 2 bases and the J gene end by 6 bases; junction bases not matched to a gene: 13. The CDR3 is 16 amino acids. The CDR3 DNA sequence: TGTGCCAGCAGTGAAACCGGGACTATTAACTCCCTCGAGCAGTACTTC. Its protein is CASSETGTINSLEQYF.

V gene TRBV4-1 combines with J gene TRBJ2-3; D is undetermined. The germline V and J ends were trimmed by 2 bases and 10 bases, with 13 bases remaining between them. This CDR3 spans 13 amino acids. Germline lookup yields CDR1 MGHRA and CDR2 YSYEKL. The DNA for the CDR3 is TGCGCCAGCAGCCAACAAACTCCCTCGGCGCAGTATTTT. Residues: CASSQQTPSAQYF.

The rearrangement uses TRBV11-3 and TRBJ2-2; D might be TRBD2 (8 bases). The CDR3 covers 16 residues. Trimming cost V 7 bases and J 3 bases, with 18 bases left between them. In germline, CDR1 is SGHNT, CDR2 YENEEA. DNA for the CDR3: TGTGCCAGCACCCCGGGGGGGACAGATTACACCGGGGAGCTGTTTTTT. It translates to CASTPGGTDYTGELFF.

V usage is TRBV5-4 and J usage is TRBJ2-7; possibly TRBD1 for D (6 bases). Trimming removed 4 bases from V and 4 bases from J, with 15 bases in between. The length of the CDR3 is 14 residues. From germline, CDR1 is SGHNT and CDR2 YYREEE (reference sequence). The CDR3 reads CASSPEVGAYEQYF. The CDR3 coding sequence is TGTGCCAGCAGCCCCGAGGTGGGGGCTTACGAGCAGTACTTC.

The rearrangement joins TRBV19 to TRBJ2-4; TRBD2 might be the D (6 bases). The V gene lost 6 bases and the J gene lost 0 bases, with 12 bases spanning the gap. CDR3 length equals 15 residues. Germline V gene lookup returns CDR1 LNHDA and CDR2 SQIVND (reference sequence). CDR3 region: CASRSVAVAKNIQYF. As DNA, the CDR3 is TGTGCCAGTAGATCGGTAGCGGTAGCCAAAAACATTCAGTACTTC.

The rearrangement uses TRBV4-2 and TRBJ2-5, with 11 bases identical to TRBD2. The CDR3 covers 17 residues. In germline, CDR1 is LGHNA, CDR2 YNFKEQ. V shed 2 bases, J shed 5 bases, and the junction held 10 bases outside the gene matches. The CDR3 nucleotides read TGTGCCAGCAGCCAAATGGGACTAGCGGACACACTGGAGACCCAGTACTTC. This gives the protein CASSQMGLADTLETQYF.

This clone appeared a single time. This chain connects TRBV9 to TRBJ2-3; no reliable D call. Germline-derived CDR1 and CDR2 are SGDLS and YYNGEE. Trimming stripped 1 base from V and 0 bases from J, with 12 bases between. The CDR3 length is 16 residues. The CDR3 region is CASSVTGGSSTDTQYF. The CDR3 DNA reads TGTGCCAGCAGCGTAACGGGTGGGTCAAGCACAGATACGCAGTATTTT. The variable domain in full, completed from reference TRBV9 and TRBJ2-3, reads DSGVTQTPKHLITATGQRVTLRCSPRSGDLSVYWYQQSLDQGLQFLIQYYNGEERAKGNILERFSAQQFPDLHSELNLSSLELGDSALYFCASSVTGGSSTDTQYFGPGTRLTVL.

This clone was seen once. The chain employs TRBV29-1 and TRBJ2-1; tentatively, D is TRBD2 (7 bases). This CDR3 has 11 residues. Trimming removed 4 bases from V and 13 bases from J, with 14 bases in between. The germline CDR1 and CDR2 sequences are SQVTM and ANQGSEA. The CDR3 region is CSVVGGGRQFF. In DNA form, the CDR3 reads TGCAGCGTTGTTGGGGGGGGGCGTCAGTTCTTC.

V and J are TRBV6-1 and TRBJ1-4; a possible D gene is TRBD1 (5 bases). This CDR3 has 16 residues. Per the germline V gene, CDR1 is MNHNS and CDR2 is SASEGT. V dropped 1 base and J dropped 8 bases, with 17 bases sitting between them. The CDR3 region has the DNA TGTGCCAGCAGTGAAGTTATGGGGGGACGGGTGGAAAAACTGTTTTTT. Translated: CASSEVMGGRVEKLFF.

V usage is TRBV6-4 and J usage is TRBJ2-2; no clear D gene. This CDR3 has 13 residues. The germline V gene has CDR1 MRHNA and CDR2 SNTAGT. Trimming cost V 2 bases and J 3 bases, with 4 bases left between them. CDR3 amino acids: CASSDRDTGELFF. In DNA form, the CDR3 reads TGTGCCAGCAGTGACAGAGACACCGGGGAGCTGTTTTTT.